The rows below give T cell receptor beta chains drawn from one sample of a study of T cells in Graves' hyperthyroidism and ophthalmopathy. TCRdb used MiXCR to reprocess the multiplex PCR reads, holding one entry per CDR3 protein. The data contain over 700,000 distinct CDR3 sequences, about 38% of them singletons. Sequenced: blood. Receptor source: a man younger than 35 with Graves' hyperthyroidism. The CDR3 runs from the conserved cysteine through the conserved F or W. D genes are given only for firm matches. Expanded clones are given a class, and other clones once, few, many or no size at all.

.	TRBV12-3/TRBV12-4	.	14	TRBJ1-4	TGTGCCAGCAGTCCCACAGGGAGGACTGAAAAACTGTTTTTT	CASSPTGRTEKLFF
TRBD1	TRBV7-9	once	16	TRBJ2-2	TGTGCCAGCAGCCCGGGGACAGGGCAGAACACCGGGGAGCTGTTTTTT	CASSPGTGQNTGELFF
.	TRBV7-9	.	15	TRBJ1-3	TGTGCCAGCGCCAAGGGCAGCACTCTCGGAAACACCATATATTTT	CASAKGSTLGNTIYF
TRBD2	TRBV7-2	.	15	TRBJ2-7	TGTGCCAGCAGCTTACTAGGGACTAGCGGGAGCGAGCAGTACTTC	CASSLLGTSGSEQYF
.	TRBV4-1	.	13	TRBJ1-1	TGCGCCAGCAGCCAAGATGTAAACACTGAAGCTTCCTTT	CASSQDVNTEASF
TRBD1	TRBV12-3/TRBV12-4	.	15	TRBJ1-3	TGTGCCAGCAGTTTCGCAACAGGGGCTGGAAACACCATATATTTT	CASSFATGAGNTIYF
.	TRBV7-1	once	16	TRBJ2-5	TGTGCCAGCAGCTCGTTTAGCGAGAACACCGGGGAGACCCAGTACTTC	CASSSFSENTGETQYF
.	TRBV6-6	.	15	TRBJ1-1	TGTGCCAGCAGTGAGACAGGAGTAGGTAACACTGAAGCTTTCTTT	CASSETGVGNTEAFF
TRBD1	TRBV15	many	14	TRBJ1-1	TGTGCCACCAGCGGCGGACAGGGTTGGACTGAAGCTTTCTTT	CATSGGQGWTEAFF
.	TRBV29-1	.	12	TRBJ2-5	TGCAGCAGCCAGTGGGGGCAAGAGACCCAGTACTTC	CSSQWGQETQYF
.	TRBV29-1	.	12	TRBJ2-2	TGCAGCGGACGGGAGACGACCGGGGAGCTGTTTTTT	CSGRETTGELFF
.	TRBV7-3	few	13	TRBJ2-5	TGTGCCAGCAGCTCTATCATGGGAGAGACCCAGTACTTC	CASSSIMGETQYF
.	TRBV28	.	12	TRBJ1-4	TGTGCCAGCAGTGTGAATGGGCTTAAACTGTTTTTT	CASSVNGLKLFF
TRBD1	TRBV10-3	many	13	TRBJ1-1	TGTGCCATCCGGGGGGACAGGGGCACTGAAGCTTTCTTT	CAIRGDRGTEAFF
TRBD1	TRBV29-1	.	14	TRBJ2-5	TGCAGCGTTGAGGGGGGAGGACAGGGCGAGACCCAGTACTTC	CSVEGGGQGETQYF
TRBD1	TRBV27	.	14	TRBJ1-5	TGTGCCAGCAGGCCGGGACAGAGCAATCAGCCCCAGCATTTT	CASRPGQSNQPQHF
TRBD1	TRBV2	once	13	TRBJ1-5	TGTGCCAGCAGTGAAGACGGGACAGGGCCCCAGCATTTT	CASSEDGTGPQHF
.	TRBV2	.	15	TRBJ1-1	TGTGCCAGCACTCAATCCCTCCCGGGGAGAACTGAAGCTTTCTTT	CASTQSLPGRTEAFF
.	TRBV7-9	.	14	TRBJ2-7	TGTGCCAGCAGCTCTCGGACTACCTCCTACGAGCAGTACTTC	CASSSRTTSYEQYF
TRBD2	TRBV10-1	.	15	TRBJ2-2	TGCGCCAGCAGTAGGACTAGCGGCGCCACCGGGGAGCTGTTTTTT	CASSRTSGATGELFF
.	TRBV9	.	19	TRBJ1-6	TGTGCCAGCAGTCCTCCCTATGTATCCACGGCCAGGGATAATTCACCCCTCCACTTT	CASSPPYVSTARDNSPLHF
.	TRBV7-9	many	14	TRBJ1-5	TGTGCCAGCAGCCCAGAACAGGGAGGTCAGCCCCAGCATTTT	CASSPEQGGQPQHF
TRBD1	TRBV10-3	.	14	TRBJ2-5	TGTGCCAGCAGCGAGGGACAGGGGGCGGAGACCCAGTACTTC	CASSEGQGAETQYF
.	TRBV2	few	12	TRBJ2-7	TGTGCCAGCAGTGGTCCGGGGGACGAGCAGTACTTC	CASSGPGDEQYF
TRBD1	TRBV19	.	15	TRBJ2-2	TGTGCCAGTAGGTCCAGGACAGGGACGGCCGGGGAGCTGTTTTTT	CASRSRTGTAGELFF
.	TRBV7-8	.	15	TRBJ1-6	TGTGCCAGCAGCTCGTCGGGACGGTACAATTCACCCCTCCACTTT	CASSSSGRYNSPLHF
.	TRBV29-1	many	15	TRBJ1-1	TGCAGCGTTGAATCGTCCCGGCGGGAGAACACTGAAGCTTTCTTT	CSVESSRRENTEAFF
.	TRBV15	many	16	TRBJ2-7	TGTGCCACCAGCAGAGATCGTACAGGGTCCCCCTACGAGCAGTACTTC	CATSRDRTGSPYEQYF
TRBD2	TRBV20-1	few	16	TRBJ2-7	TGCAGTGCTAGAGATTGGGGGACTAGCGGTGCCTACGAGCAGTACTTC	CSARDWGTSGAYEQYF
.	TRBV6-1	.	15	TRBJ1-2	TGTGCCAGCAGTGAAAGTCAGGGAACGATGTATGGCTACACCTTC	CASSESQGTMYGYTF
.	TRBV29-1	many	12	TRBJ1-2	TGCAGCGTTGTGTACCGACCCTATGGCTACACCTTC	CSVVYRPYGYTF
TRBD1	TRBV7-2	many	15	TRBJ2-7	TGTGCCAGCAGCTCTGCTGGGACAGGGCTGTACGAGCAGTACTTC	CASSSAGTGLYEQYF
.	TRBV7-2	few	15	TRBJ1-3	TGTGCCAGCAGCGCTCTAGCGGGATATGGAAACACCATATATTTT	CASSALAGYGNTIYF
.	TRBV7-9	.	15	TRBJ1-1	TGTGCCAGCAGCCCACGCAAGGTCTCGGACACTGAAGCTTTCTTT	CASSPRKVSDTEAFF
.	TRBV5-1	.	15	TRBJ1-1	TGCGCCAGCAGCTTGGGAGGGCTTTCTAACACTGAAGCTTTCTTT	CASSLGGLSNTEAFF